The 12 T cell receptor beta chains below all came from one sample that was sequenced in a study of T cell changes during pregnancy in multiple sclerosis. Sequencing used immunoSEQ multiplex PCR; TCRdb keeps in-frame clones, though not all of them. The data contain approximately 31,000 clones, around 90% of them singletons. This material consisted of CD4+ T cells from peripheral blood mononuclear cells, taken in the second trimester of pregnancy. Source of these receptors: a female donor in good health, enrolled as a control in a pregnancy study.

The CDR3 DNA reads TGTGCCAGTTCAGACAGGTCCGGGACTGAAGCTTTCTTT. Translated, it gives CASSDRSGTEAFF. This chain connects TRBV19 to TRBJ1-1; a possible D gene is TRBD1 (6 bases). This CDR3 has 13 amino acids. The germline CDR1 and CDR2 sequences are LNHDA and SQIVND (reference sequence). The V end lost 8 bases, the J end lost 5 bases, and 15 bases lay between the germline ends.

This clone has more than one count but fewer than ten. This chain connects TRBV7-2 to TRBJ1-2; 7 positions match TRBD1. Unmatched junction bases numbered 5, after V lost 0 bases and J lost 4 bases. Germline V CDR1 and CDR2: SGHTA, FQGNSA. CDR3 length: 15 amino acids. This CDR3 reads CASSLARQGPYGYTF. CDR3 DNA sequence: TGTGCCAGCAGCTTAGCGAGACAGGGTCCCTATGGCTACACCTTC.

The chain combines TRBV30 with TRBJ1-2, with no clear D. Germline values: CDR1 GTSNPN, CDR2 SVGIG (reference sequence). Between the trimmed V and J ends, which lost 3 bases and 1 base, there was a span of 6 bases. The CDR3 loop spans 12 amino acids. The CDR3 region is CAWRRVNYGYTF. The CDR3 nucleotides read TGTGCCTGGAGACGCGTTAACTATGGCTACACCTTC.

This chain joins TRBV11-3 and TRBJ2-3, with TRBD1 as a possible D gene (6 bases). V was shortened by 5 bases and J by 5 bases, with 11 bases between the two germline ends. In germline, CDR1 is SGHNT, CDR2 YENEEA. The CDR3 totals 13 residues. The CDR3 spells CASSLPGVDTQYF. The CDR3 DNA reads TGTGCCAGCAGCCTACCAGGGGTAGATACGCAGTATTTT.

This sequence joins TRBV5-1 and TRBJ2-5; weak D call: TRBD2 (6 bases). The CDR3 is 14 amino acids. Between the trimmed V and J ends, which lost 2 bases and 5 bases, there was a span of 13 bases. Germline-derived CDR1 and CDR2 are SGHRS and YFSETQ. The CDR3 loop is CASSFGGMDETQYF. CDR3 DNA sequence: TGCGCCAGCAGCTTCGGCGGGATGGATGAGACCCAGTACTTC.

The rearrangement uses TRBV5-6 and TRBJ2-4; TRBD1 agrees at 10 bases. Germline-derived CDR1 and CDR2 are SGHDT and YYEEEE. V lost 4 bases and J lost 8; bases outside the gene matches: 12. This CDR3 spans 16 amino acids. The CDR3 sequence: CASSLFTGQGVDIQYF. CDR3 nucleotides: TGTGCCAGCAGCCTATTTACCGGACAGGGGGTTGACATTCAGTACTTC.

The V and J genes are TRBV6-5 and TRBJ1-3; 8 nucleotides line up with TRBD1. V lost 3 bases and J lost 0; bases outside the gene matches: 4. Germline values: CDR1 MNHEY, CDR2 SVGAGI. This CDR3 contains 16 residues. The DNA of the CDR3 is TGTGCCAGCAGTTATCAGGGGGCCGACTCTGGAAACACCATATATTTT. Amino acids: CASSYQGADSGNTIYF.

The chain is built from TRBV2 and TRBJ2-7; 7 bases match TRBD1. The CDR3 extends over 14 amino acids. The germline gives CDR1 SNHLY, CDR2 FYNNEI. Trimming at V came to 4 bases and at J to 3 bases, leaving 6 bases not matched to a gene. CDR3 in amino acids: CASSATGSSYEQYF. The CDR3 region has the DNA TGTGCCAGCAGTGCGACAGGGTCGAGCTACGAGCAGTACTTC. The whole variable domain, remainder taken from reference TRBV2 and TRBJ2-7, is EPEVTQTPSHQVTQMGQEVILRCVPISNHLYFYWYRQILGQKVEFLVSFYNNEISEKSEIFDDQFSVERPDGSNFTLKIRSTKLEDSAMYFCASSATGSSYEQYFGPGTRLTVT.

The J gene is TRBJ1-1, the V gene TRBV2, with D perhaps TRBD1 (6 bases). The ends were cut back, 2 bases at V and 4 bases at J, with 8 bases in the middle. Germline values: CDR1 SNHLY, CDR2 FYNNEI. The CDR3 sequence is 13 residues long. CDR3 region: CASSETGFTEAFF. CDR3 in DNA: TGTGCCAGCAGTGAAACAGGGTTCACTGAAGCTTTCTTT.

The chain employs TRBV5-1 and TRBJ1-3, with 7 nucleotides matching TRBD1. The CDR3 runs 13 residues. Per germline, CDR1 SGHRS and CDR2 YFSETQ. V shed 7 bases and J 3 bases; nucleotides not matched to a gene: 4. CDR3 in amino acids: CASPNRGGNTIYF. CDR3 bases: TGCGCCAGCCCAAACAGGGGTGGAAACACCATATATTTT. Supplemented by reference TRBV5-1 and TRBJ1-3, the full variable domain reads KAGVTQTPRYLIKTRGQQVTLSCSPISGHRSVSWYQQTPGQGLQFLFEYFSETQRNKGNFPGRFSGRQFSNSRSEMNVSTLELGDSALYLCASPNRGGNTIYFGEGSWLTVV.

The chain combines TRBV10-3 with TRBJ2-1; 14 bases are a match to TRBD2. With V trimmed by 6 bases and J by 10 bases, 11 bases remained unmatched. The germline V gene has CDR1 ENHRY and CDR2 SYGVKD. This CDR3 has 16 amino acids. The CDR3: CAISSGTSGSGSEQFF. In DNA form, the CDR3 reads TGTGCCATCAGCTCCGGGACTAGCGGGAGCGGGTCCGAGCAGTTCTTC.

The chain recombines TRBV4-1 with TRBJ1-2; TRBD1 matches at 8 bases. The junction had 13 bases not matched to a gene; V was cut back by 2 bases and J by 5 bases. Germline-derived CDR1 and CDR2 are MGHRA and YSYEKL. This CDR3 is built from 17 residues. The CDR3 nucleotides are TGCGCCAGCAGCCAACCTTGGACAGGGTGGTTCGATTATGGCTACACCTTC. This sequence encodes CASSQPWTGWFDYGYTF.